The clone carrying this TCR beta chain has just a few counts. Its antigen is as yet unknown. TCRdb passed the reads through MiXCR, listing each CDR3 protein once. The sample shows about 160,000 distinct CDR3 sequences, about a fifth of them seen only once. The J segment lost 2 bases and the V segment lost 0 bases, leaving 6 bases of the junction unmatched. The CDR3 has 17 amino acids. Per germline, CDR1 MGHRA and CDR2 YSYEKL. This record comes from a study of T cell repertoires in cytomegalovirus infection. On the study more broadly: HLA-B-restricted CMV epitopes that are well studied were used alongside recently identified HLA-C-restricted ones. Carrying CMV and the relevant HLA type showed in public TCR beta signatures.

Study conclusions and caveats: What dominated the ex vivo response were HLA-C-restricted CMV-specific TCR beta clonotypes.

The gene calls are TRBV4-1 and TRBJ1-5; 8 bases fit TRBD1. The sample in question was CD8+ T cells from cultured PBMCs, obtained from culture after CMV antigen stimulation. This sequence was found in a human donor in good health (CMV status not recorded). Some clones in this sample may be carry-over from other donors' samples. CDR3 in amino acids: CASSQERLTGGNQPQHF. The CDR3, as DNA: TGCGCCAGCAGCCAAGAGAGGTTGACAGGGGGCAATCAGCCCCAGCATTTT.